The 5 T cell receptor beta chains given below trace back to one sample, sequenced in a study of tumor and adjacent non-tumor tissue in lung cancer. This sample's RNA came from whole unsorted tissue. Distant lung tissue was collected more than 3 cm away from the tumor edge. The library came from three nested PCR rounds adapted from ARM-PCR protocols. TCRdb ran MiXCR on the multiplex PCR reads and lists one entry per CDR3 protein. The table includes approximately 62,000 distinct CDR3 sequences, around two thirds detected once. The sample comprised distant non-tumor lung tissue. The receptors were sampled from a man aged 65 to 79 with non-small cell lung cancer.

The chain joins TRBV20-1 to TRBJ1-4, with unresolved D. This CDR3 comprises 16 residues. Per the germline V gene, CDR1 is DFQATT and CDR2 is SNEGSKA (reference sequence). V was shortened by 3 bases and J by 0 bases, with 14 bases between the two germline ends. The DNA for the CDR3 is TGCAGTGCTAGCAACATATACTCGGCAACTAATGAAAAACTGTTTTTT. As protein: CSASNIYSATNEKLFF.

A remark on this clonotype: A read error may account for a junction end that differs from germline. This rearrangement joins TRBV11-2 to TRBJ2-2; the D gene is possibly TRBD2 (6 bases). The CDR3 extends over 16 amino acids. From germline, CDR1 is SGHAT and CDR2 FQNNGV. The CDR3 DNA follows: TGTGCCAGCAGCTCTGGAGGGGTGACGAACACCGGGGAGATGTCTTTT. Protein product: CASSSGGVTNTGEMSF. Filled out from reference TRBV11-2 and TRBJ2-2, the complete variable domain reads EAGVAQSPRYKIIEKRQSVAFWCNPISGHATLYWYQQILGQGPKLLIQFQNNGVVDDSQLPKDRFSAERLKGVDSTLKIQPAKLEDSAVYLCASSSGGVTNTGEMSFGEGSRLTVL.

Comment on this clonotype: One junction end disagrees with the germline gene, perhaps due to a read error. The chain recombines TRBV11-2 with TRBJ2-1, with a weak D call TRBD1 (5 bases). The CDR3 is made up of 12 amino acids. The germline V gene encodes CDR1 SGHAT and CDR2 FQNNGV. The CDR3: CASGPQGYELFF. The CDR3 DNA is TGTGCCAGCGGCCCCCAGGGCTATGAGCTGTTCTTC.

The chain links TRBV11-2 to TRBJ2-2; 8 nucleotides match TRBD2. This CDR3 has 15 residues. The V segment lost 10 bases and the J segment 4 bases; nucleotides outside the gene matches: 11. Germline loops: CDR1 SGHAT, CDR2 FQNNGV. The CDR3 sequence is CANGLGGRFTGELFF. DNA of the CDR3: TGTGCCAACGGCCTAGGCGGGAGGTTCACCGGGGAGCTGTTTTTT.

With regard to this clonotype: The junction departs from germline at one end; a sequencing error may be responsible. The V gene is TRBV11-2, the J gene TRBJ2-7; D tentatively fits TRBD1 or TRBD2 (6 bases each). Per the germline V gene, CDR1 is SGHAT and CDR2 is FQNNGV. This CDR3 has 15 amino acids. The CDR3, as DNA: TGTGACAGCAGCCCTACGGGGGCCACCTACCACGAGCAGTACTTC. It encodes CDSSPTGATYHEQYF. Looking up the rest from reference TRBV11-2 and TRBJ2-7 gives the full variable domain: EAGVAQSPRYKIIEKRQSVAFWCNPISGHATLYWYQQILGQGPKLLIQFQNNGVVDDSQLPKDRFSAERLKGVDSTLKIQPAKLEDSAVYLCDSSPTGATYHEQYFGPGTRLTVT.